A single sample gave rise to the 18 T cell receptor beta chains below, sequenced in a study of blood T cell repertoires in COVID-19. The data were produced by immunoSEQ multiplex PCR, yet TCRdb's version contains in-frame clones alone and is incomplete. In the table there are under 150,000 clones, 80% to 90% of which are singletons. The sample consisted of PBMCs or T cells enriched from blood (not recorded which). The source of these receptors is a woman aged 45-65 years who had recovered from COVID-19.

This clone was detected only once. The gene calls are TRBV27 and TRBJ1-2; TRBD1 agrees at 7 bases. J gave up 10 bases and V 5 bases, and 13 bases lay outside the gene matches. The CDR3 extends over 14 amino acids. Germline V gene lookup returns CDR1 MNHEY and CDR2 SMNVEV (reference sequence). The CDR3 coding sequence is TGTGCCAGCAGTACGACCTCGGGGCAGGGGGACTACACCTTC. Amino acids: CASSTTSGQGDYTF.

This chain joins TRBV10-3 and TRBJ2-1, with 10 bases matching TRBD2. This CDR3 is built from 18 residues. The V gene's germline CDR1 is ENHRY and CDR2 SYGVKD. Trimming removed 8 bases from V and 0 bases from J; junction bases left unmatched: 13. CDR3 bases: TGTGCCATCCAGGCTAGCGGGGGTACGGGGCACTCCTACAATGAGCAGTTCTTC. As protein: CAIQASGGTGHSYNEQFF.

The DNA for the CDR3 is TGTGCCAGCAGCTACGGACAGGGCCACTCCTACGAGCAGTACTTC. Encoded protein: CASSYGQGHSYEQYF. This rearrangement joins TRBV9 to TRBJ2-7; 8 positions agree with TRBD1. CDR3 length: 15 amino acids. The germline CDR1 and CDR2 sequences are SGDLS and YYNGEE. The junction had 6 bases not matched to a gene; V was cut back by 4 bases and J by 0 bases.

V and J are TRBV5-1 and TRBJ1-1; unclear D gene. Trimming took off 0 bases at V and 1 base at J, with 16 bases between the two ends. Germline-derived CDR1 and CDR2 are SGHRS and YFSETQ. The CDR3 totals 17 residues. CDR3 DNA: TGCGCCAGCAGCTTGGGTTCGCGGGGATTAGGGAACACTGAAGCTTTCTTT. Its protein product is CASSLGSRGLGNTEAFF. Looking up the rest from reference TRBV5-1 and TRBJ1-1 gives the full variable domain: KAGVTQTPRYLIKTRGQQVTLSCSPISGHRSVSWYQQTPGQGLQFLFEYFSETQRNKGNFPGRFSGRQFSNSRSEMNVSTLELGDSALYLCASSLGSRGLGNTEAFFGQGTRLTVV.

The V gene is TRBV7-9, the J gene TRBJ1-1; D is ambiguous. Germline values: CDR1 SEHNR, CDR2 FQNEAQ (reference sequence). Trimming shortened V by 5 bases and J by 2 bases, and 12 bases separated the two germline ends. This CDR3 region has 14 residues. CDR3: CASSPERSNTEAFF. As DNA, the CDR3 is TGTGCCAGCAGCCCGGAGCGGAGTAACACTGAAGCTTTCTTT.

V is TRBV5-1 and J is TRBJ2-5; a possible D gene is TRBD1 (6 bases). This CDR3 is 11 amino acids long. Germline-derived CDR1 and CDR2 are SGHRS and YFSETQ. Trimming removed 4 bases from V and 9 bases from J, with 10 bases in between. The CDR3 loop reads CASSTKGAQYF. The CDR3 bases are TGCGCCAGCAGCACGAAGGGGGCCCAGTACTTC.

This clone showed up just a few times. The J gene is TRBJ2-5, the V gene TRBV7-8; maybe TRBD2 (5 bases). This CDR3 has 14 residues. The V gene lost 5 bases and the J gene lost 6 bases, with 16 bases spanning the gap. CDR1 is SGHVS and CDR2 is FQNEAQ in the germline V gene. CDR3 in DNA: TGTGCCAGCAGCGAAACATCTAGCACGCAGACCCAGTACTTC. Translated: CASSETSSTQTQYF.

DNA of the CDR3: TGTGCCATCAACAGGGACAGGCGATCCTACGAGCAGTACTTC. Protein product: CAINRDRRSYEQYF. This rearrangement joins TRBV10-3 to TRBJ2-7, with TRBD1 matching over 8 bases. The CDR3 extends over 14 amino acids. The junction had 6 bases not matched to a gene; V was cut back by 7 bases and J by 1 base. The germline V gene encodes CDR1 ENHRY and CDR2 SYGVKD.

The V and J genes are TRBV10-3 and TRBJ1-2; D gene ambiguous. Germline V lookup: CDR1 ENHRY, CDR2 SYGVKD. The V end lost 9 bases, the J end lost 0 bases, and 8 bases lay between the germline ends. This CDR3 has 12 residues. The CDR3 nucleotides read TGTGCCATTGGCAGGACTAACTATGGCTACACCTTC. Translated, it gives CAIGRTNYGYTF.

This chain links TRBV4-3 with TRBJ2-6, with 11 bases lining up with TRBD2. Germline CDR1 and CDR2: LGHNA and YSLEER. Trimming took 0 bases from V and 4 from J; bases not matched to a gene: 8. This CDR3 is built from 19 residues. CDR3 sequence reads: CASSQEVLSGGGGANVLTF. CDR3 sequence (DNA): TGCGCCAGCAGCCAAGAAGTCCTTAGCGGGGGGGGCGGGGCCAACGTCCTGACTTTC.

The chain combines TRBV9 with TRBJ1-3; TRBD1 agrees at 7 bases. The CDR3 is made up of 17 amino acids. After removal of 0 bases from V and 2 bases from J, the junction contained 8 bases not matched to a gene. Germline V CDR1 and CDR2: SGDLS, YYNGEE. CDR3 amino acids: CASSVGNHGTAGNTIYF. The DNA of the CDR3 is TGTGCCAGCAGCGTAGGTAATCATGGGACAGCTGGAAACACCATATATTTT.

This clone was picked up one time. The chain uses TRBV10-3 and TRBJ2-7; 7 bases match TRBD1. Losses at the gene ends were 10 bases for V and 0 bases for J; bases not matched to a gene: 6. The germline V gene has CDR1 ENHRY and CDR2 SYGVKD. The CDR3 contains 13 residues. The DNA for the CDR3 is TGTGCCACGGAACGGGACAGCTCCTACGAGCAGTACTTC. Translated, it gives CATERDSSYEQYF.

This clone appeared a single time. The chain has TRBV4-3 and TRBJ2-3; tentative D call: TRBD1 (6 bases). Trimming took off 1 base at V and 1 base at J, with 12 bases between the two ends. The CDR3 covers 16 residues. In germline, CDR1 is LGHNA, CDR2 YSLEER. The CDR3 here is CASSQGQVRRTDTQYF. The CDR3 DNA follows: TGCGCCAGCAGCCAAGGACAGGTCCGCCGCACAGATACGCAGTATTTT.

V usage is TRBV7-8 and J usage is TRBJ1-5, with TRBD1 identical over 10 bases. Losses at the gene ends were 3 bases for V and 6 bases for J; bases not matched to a gene: 8. Looked up from germline, CDR1 is SGHVS and CDR2 is FQNEAQ. This CDR3 has 16 amino acids. CDR3 bases: TGTGCCAGCAGCTTGAGACAGGGGGCGTTCGGTCAGCCCCAGCATTTT. Its protein is CASSLRQGAFGQPQHF.

The chain employs TRBV6-5 and TRBJ1-6; 7 bases fit TRBD1. Unmatched junction bases numbered 9, after V lost 10 bases and J lost 3 bases. Germline-derived CDR1 and CDR2 are MNHEY and SVGAGI. This CDR3 region has 15 residues. DNA for the CDR3: TGTGCCATCCAGGACGGGACAGTCTATAATTCACCCCTCCACTTT. Translated, it gives CAIQDGTVYNSPLHF.

The V gene is TRBV11-3, the J gene TRBJ2-7; 9 nucleotides align to TRBD1. CDR1 SGHNT and CDR2 YENEEA come from the germline V gene. The CDR3 has 15 amino acids. The junction had 6 bases not matched to a gene; V was cut back by 3 bases and J by 3 bases. CDR3 protein: CASSLSETGGYEQYF. In DNA form, the CDR3 reads TGTGCCAGCAGCTTGTCAGAGACAGGGGGCTACGAGCAGTACTTC.

This clone turned up a few times. This chain uses TRBV3-1 (or the pseudogene TRBV3-2) with TRBJ2-1; 9 nucleotides match TRBD2. The CDR3 sequence is 16 residues long. Trimming cost V 4 bases and J 1 base; bases outside gene matches: 5. CDR1 is LGHDT, CDR2 YNNKEL, per germline (reference sequence). CDR3 region: CASSRGSGGSYNEQFF. CDR3 DNA: TGTGCCAGCAGCCGCGGCAGCGGGGGGTCCTACAATGAGCAGTTCTTC.

This clone was counted once. The rearrangement joins TRBV7-3 to TRBJ2-7; 8 nucleotides agree with TRBD1. The CDR3 extends over 14 amino acids. Per the germline V gene, CDR1 is SGHTA and CDR2 is FQGTGA. The V segment lost 3 bases and the J segment 2 bases; nucleotides outside the gene matches: 3. For the CDR3, the DNA is TGTGCCAGCAGCTTGGGGGACAGGACCTACGAGCAGTACTTC. Translation: CASSLGDRTYEQYF.